This T cell receptor beta chain emerged from a study of OX40 agonist ivuxolimab in advanced cancers. For the study at large: Patients took ivuxolimab, an agonistic anti-OX40 (CD134) antibody.

CDR3 length equals 14 residues. V was trimmed by 0 bases and J by 10 bases, leaving 12 bases between them. Germline loops: CDR1 MGHRA, CDR2 YSYEKL. Drawing of blood for sampling happened at baseline, at cycle 4 day 1, and at cycle 7 day 1. Produced via immunoSEQ multiplex PCR; TCRdb's table is partial and in-frame only. The top ten clones hold 9.5% to 13% of a sample with 55,000 to 75,000 clones, over 80% of them seen once. The origin of this receptor is an adult with an advanced solid tumor such as melanoma, head and neck, liver or kidney cancer. Sample: CD4+ or CD8+ T cells sorted from blood, taken in a trial of the OX40 agonist ivuxolimab. This sequence joins TRBV4-1 and TRBJ1-4; D not resolved. CDR3 in DNA: TGCGCCAGCAGCCAAGATGAGGAGGTGGGAAAACTGTTTTTT. This codes for CASSQDEEVGKLFF.